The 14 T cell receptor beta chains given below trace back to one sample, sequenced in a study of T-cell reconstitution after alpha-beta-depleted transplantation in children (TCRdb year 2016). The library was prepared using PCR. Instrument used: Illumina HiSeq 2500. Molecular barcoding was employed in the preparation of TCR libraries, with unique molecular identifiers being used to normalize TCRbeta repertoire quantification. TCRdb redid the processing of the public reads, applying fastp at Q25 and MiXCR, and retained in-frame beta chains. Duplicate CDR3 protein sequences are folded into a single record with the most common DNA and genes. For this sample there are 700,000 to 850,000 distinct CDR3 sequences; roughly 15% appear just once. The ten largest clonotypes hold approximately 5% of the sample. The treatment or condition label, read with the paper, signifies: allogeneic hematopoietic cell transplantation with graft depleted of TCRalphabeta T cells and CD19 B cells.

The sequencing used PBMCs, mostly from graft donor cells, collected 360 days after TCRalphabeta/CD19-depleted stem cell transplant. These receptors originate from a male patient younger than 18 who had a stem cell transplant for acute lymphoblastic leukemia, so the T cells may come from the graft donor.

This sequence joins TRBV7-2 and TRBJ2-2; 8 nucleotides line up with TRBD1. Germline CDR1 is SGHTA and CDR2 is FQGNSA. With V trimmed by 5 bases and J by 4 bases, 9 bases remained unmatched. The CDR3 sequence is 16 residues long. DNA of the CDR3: TGTGCCAGCAGCCCCGGGACAGGCTGGGGCACCGGGGAGCTGTTTTTT. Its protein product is CASSPGTGWGTGELFF.

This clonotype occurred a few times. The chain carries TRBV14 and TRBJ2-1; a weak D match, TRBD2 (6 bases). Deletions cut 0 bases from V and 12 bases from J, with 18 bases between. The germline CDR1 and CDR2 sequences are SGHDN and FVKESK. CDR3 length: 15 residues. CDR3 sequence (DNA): TGTGCCAGCAGCCAAGACCTTACTACTAGCCGCGGGCAGTTCTTC. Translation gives CASSQDLTTSRGQFF.

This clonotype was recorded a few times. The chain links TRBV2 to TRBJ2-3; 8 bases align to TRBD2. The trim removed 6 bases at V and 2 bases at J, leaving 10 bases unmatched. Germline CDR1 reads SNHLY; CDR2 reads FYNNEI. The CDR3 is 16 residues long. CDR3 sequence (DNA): TGTGCCAGCAGGGGGACCCCTAGCGGGTACACAGATACGCAGTATTTT. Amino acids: CASRGTPSGYTDTQYF. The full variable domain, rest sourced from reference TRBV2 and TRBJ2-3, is EPEVTQTPSHQVTQMGQEVILRCVPISNHLYFYWYRQILGQKVEFLVSFYNNEISEKSEIFDDQFSVERPDGSNFTLKIRSTKLEDSAMYFCASRGTPSGYTDTQYFGPGTRLTVL.

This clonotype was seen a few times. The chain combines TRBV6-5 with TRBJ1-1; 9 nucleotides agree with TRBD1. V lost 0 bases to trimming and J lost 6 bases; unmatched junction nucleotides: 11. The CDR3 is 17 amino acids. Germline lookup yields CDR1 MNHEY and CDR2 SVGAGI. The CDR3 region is CASSYSIRTGVFSEAFF. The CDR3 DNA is TGTGCCAGCAGTTACTCCATCCGGACAGGGGTATTTTCTGAAGCTTTCTTT.

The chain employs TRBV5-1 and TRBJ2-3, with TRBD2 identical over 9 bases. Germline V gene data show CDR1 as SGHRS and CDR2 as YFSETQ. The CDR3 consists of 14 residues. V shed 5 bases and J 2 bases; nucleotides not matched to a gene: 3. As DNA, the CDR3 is TGCGCCAGCAGACAGCGGGAGGTCACAGATACGCAGTATTTT. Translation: CASRQREVTDTQYF.

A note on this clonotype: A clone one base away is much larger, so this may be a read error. CDR3 nucleotides: TGTGCCAGCACCCTTTTCGCAGATACGCAGCATTTT. Residues: CASTLFADTQHF. The chain uses TRBV7-2 and TRBJ2-3, with D uncertain. The tail of the sequence fits TRBJ1-5 better, so the J call may be wrong. Germline V lookup: CDR1 SGHTA, CDR2 FQGNSA. The CDR3 covers 12 residues.

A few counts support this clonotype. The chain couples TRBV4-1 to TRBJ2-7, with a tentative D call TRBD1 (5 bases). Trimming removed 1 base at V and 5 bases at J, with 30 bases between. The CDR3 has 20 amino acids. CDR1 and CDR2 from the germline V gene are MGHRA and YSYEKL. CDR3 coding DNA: TGCGCCAGCAGCCAAGGGGGCACGAGAGGCCTAGGGGCGTATCTGGACGAGCAGTACTTC. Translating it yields CASSQGGTRGLGAYLDEQYF.

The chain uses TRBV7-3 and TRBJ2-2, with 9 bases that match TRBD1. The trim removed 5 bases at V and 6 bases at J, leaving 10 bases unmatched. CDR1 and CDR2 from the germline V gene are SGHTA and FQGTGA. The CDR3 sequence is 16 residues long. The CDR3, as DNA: TGTGCCAGCAGCCGATCCGGACAGGGGAGGGCCGGGGAGCTGTTTTTT. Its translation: CASSRSGQGRAGELFF.

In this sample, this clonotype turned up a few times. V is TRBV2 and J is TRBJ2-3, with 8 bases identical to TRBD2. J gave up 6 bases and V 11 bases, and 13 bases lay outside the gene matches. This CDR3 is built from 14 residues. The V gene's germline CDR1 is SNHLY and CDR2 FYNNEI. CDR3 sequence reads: CASREGFLADTQYF. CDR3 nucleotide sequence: TGTGCCTCCCGGGAGGGGTTCTTAGCGGATACGCAGTATTTT.

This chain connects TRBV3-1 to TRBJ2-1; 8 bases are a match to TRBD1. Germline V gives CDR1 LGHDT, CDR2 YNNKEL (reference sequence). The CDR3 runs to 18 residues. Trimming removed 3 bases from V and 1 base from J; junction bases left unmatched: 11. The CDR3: CASSHASGQGGSYNEQFF. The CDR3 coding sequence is TGTGCCAGCAGCCACGCCTCAGGACAGGGTGGGTCCTACAATGAGCAGTTCTTC.

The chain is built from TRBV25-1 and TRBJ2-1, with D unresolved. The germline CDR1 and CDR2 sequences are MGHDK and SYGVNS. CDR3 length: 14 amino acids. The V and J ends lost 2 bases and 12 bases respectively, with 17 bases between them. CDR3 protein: CASSEGYFRVSQFF. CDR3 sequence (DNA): TGTGCCAGCAGTGAAGGGTATTTTCGGGTCTCGCAGTTCTTC. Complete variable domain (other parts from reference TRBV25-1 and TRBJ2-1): EADIYQTPRYLVIGTGKKITLECSQTMGHDKMYWYQQDPGMELHLIHYSYGVNSTEKGDLSSESTVSRIRTEHFPLTLESARPSHTSQYLCASSEGYFRVSQFFGPGTRLTVL.

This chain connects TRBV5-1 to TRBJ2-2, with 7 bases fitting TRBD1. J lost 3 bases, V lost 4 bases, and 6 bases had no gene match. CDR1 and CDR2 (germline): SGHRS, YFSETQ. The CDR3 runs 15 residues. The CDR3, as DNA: TGCGCCAGCAGCCCCGGGACAGCCGACACCGGGGAGCTGTTTTTT. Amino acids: CASSPGTADTGELFF.

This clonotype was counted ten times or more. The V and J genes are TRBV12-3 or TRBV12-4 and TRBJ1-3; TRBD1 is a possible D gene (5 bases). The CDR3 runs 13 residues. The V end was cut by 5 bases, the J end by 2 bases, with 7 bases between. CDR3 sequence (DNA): TGTGCCAGCAGTCAGGGTCCTGGAAACACCATATATTTT. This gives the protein CASSQGPGNTIYF.

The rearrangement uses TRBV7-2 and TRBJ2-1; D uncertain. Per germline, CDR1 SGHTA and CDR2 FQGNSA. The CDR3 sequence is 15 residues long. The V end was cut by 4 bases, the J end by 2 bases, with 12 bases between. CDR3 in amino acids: CASSSTDQTYNEQFF. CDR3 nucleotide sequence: TGTGCCAGCAGCTCGACGGACCAAACCTACAATGAGCAGTTCTTC. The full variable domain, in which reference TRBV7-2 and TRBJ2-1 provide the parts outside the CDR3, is GAGVSQSPSNKVTEKGKDVELRCDPISGHTALYWYRQSLGQGLEFLIYFQGNSAPDKSGLPSDRFSAERTGGSVSTLTIQRTQQEDSAVYLCASSSTDQTYNEQFFGPGTRLTVL.